This is a list of T cell receptor beta chains from one sample in a study of OX40 agonist ivuxolimab in advanced cancers. The protocol was immunoSEQ multiplex PCR, while the TCRdb copy is restricted to in-frame clones and leaves out a portion. The sample yields about 47,000 clones, 80% to 85% seen once. The sequencing used CD4+ or CD8+ T cells sorted from blood, collected in a trial of the OX40 agonist ivuxolimab. All receptors come from an adult with an advanced solid tumor such as melanoma, head and neck, liver or kidney cancer. The conserved cysteine and the conserved F or W are not part of the CDR3 here.

TRBV5-5 | ASSQRVGNTEAF
TRBV5-5 | ASSLVPGGTYEQY
TRBV27 | ASSLSISSYEQY
TRBV9 | ASSVPRETTYNEQF
TRBV27 | ASSWAGGTYEQY
TRBV29-1 | SASLESSGNTIY
TRBV7-9 | ASSTRGSPKPDTGELF
TRBV27 | ASSLLQGAMETQY
TRBV19 | ASSWGYNQPQH
TRBV7-6 | ASSLYQGGELSYNEQF
TRBV9 | ASSVGASTNEKLF
TRBV30 | AWSLAPAGTEQY
TRBV7-9 | ASSLISNEQF
TRBV11-2 | ASSQGTITTNEQF
TRBV28 | ASRFIGETQY
TRBV5-4 | ASVAGGTGATDTQY
TRBV5-6 | ASSFSPTEAF
TRBV5-4 | ASSFSNEQF
TRBV5-1 | ASSQSSYEQY
TRBV7-9 | ASSHPSHNEQF
TRBV7-6 | ASSLPGGTGFLNTEAF
TRBV7-9 | ASSLTDRPSGNTIY
TRBV13 | ASSLADSIQY
TRBV19 | ASSIALAGGPTDTQY
TRBV7-8 | ASSLWGDRNNQPQH
TRBV7-2 | ASSPLGVGTEAF
TRBV27 | ASSPSSLTEQF
TRBV27 | ASSLQHNSYEQY
TRBV5-6 | ASSIPTGDEQY
TRBV28 | ASSLYQGAQETQY
TRBV27 | ASSEGPDTQY
TRBV9 | ASSTGLAGGEQF